This is a list of T cell receptor beta chains from one sample in a study of T-cell memory formation after mild COVID-19. In TCRdb, the 5' RACE reads were re-called with MiXCR into one record per CDR3 protein. This sample has 150,000 to 200,000 distinct CDR3 sequences, with 10% to 15% found just once. The specimen sequenced was PBMCs or a T cell subset sorted from them (not recorded which). Source of these receptors: a man younger than 35 who had mild COVID-19 (a few samples of this study predate the infection). Cell type and time point are not known. Each CDR3 is given with its conserved first and last residue. Fields, in order: V gene, J gene, D gene, clone size, CDR3 DNA, CDR3 protein. D genes are given only for firm matches. Part of the rows lack a size; the others show once, few, many or a class for expanded clones.

TRBV6-2/TRBV6-3	TRBJ2-3	NA	few	TGTGCCAGCAGAGCTTCGACAGATTTCACAGATACGCAGTATTTT	CASRASTDFTDTQYF
TRBV7-9	TRBJ2-1	NA	NA	TGTGCCAGCAGCTACCTTGGCTGGGGTATTAAGTTCTTC	CASSYLGWGIKFF
TRBV7-2	TRBJ2-1	TRBD1	once	TGTGCCAGCAGCTTACAGACAGGGCTGCAGTTCTTC	CASSLQTGLQFF
TRBV4-3	TRBJ2-3	NA	few	TGCGCCAGCAGCCAAGCTGGTCCCCCAGCCCAAGATACGCAGTATTTT	CASSQAGPPAQDTQYF
TRBV28	TRBJ2-2	NA	NA	TGTGCCAGCAAGGGAGTCACCGGGGAGCTGTTTTTT	CASKGVTGELFF
TRBV12-2	TRBJ1-1	NA	NA	TGTGCAAGTCGCTTGGGACCCGGCGGGAACACTGAAGCTTTCTTT	CASRLGPGGNTEAFF
TRBV9	TRBJ1-1	NA	few	TGTGCCAGCAGCGTAGTACCCGGGAACACTGAAGCTTTCTTT	CASSVVPGNTEAFF
TRBV18	TRBJ1-1	NA	many	TGTGCCAGCTCACCTTCTAGGGGCGGGACTGAAGCTTTCTTT	CASSPSRGGTEAFF
TRBV12-3/TRBV12-4	TRBJ1-3	NA	few	TGTGCCAGCAGTTTAGCGCTGGGGGTCCTCTCTGGAAACACCATATATTTT	CASSLALGVLSGNTIYF
TRBV5-1	TRBJ2-2	TRBD1	NA	TGCGCCAGCAGCTTGGCAGGGGGCCCCGGGGAGCTGTTTTTT	CASSLAGGPGELFF
TRBV6-2/TRBV6-3	TRBJ1-1	NA	NA	TGTGCCAGCAGTTATAACAGCCAGAACACTGAAGCTTTCTTT	CASSYNSQNTEAFF
TRBV7-8	TRBJ2-3	NA	few	TGTGCCAGCAGCTCGTTAGGGGGGGGAGTAGATACGCAGTATTTT	CASSSLGGGVDTQYF
TRBV7-2	TRBJ2-5	NA	few	TGTGCCAGCAGCTTCGCGTCGGCTGCCGTGGGAGAGACCCAGTACTTC	CASSFASAAVGETQYF
TRBV4-1	TRBJ2-5	TRBD2	NA	TGCGCCAGCAGCCAACTGACTAGCGGGGAAGAGACCCAGTACTTC	CASSQLTSGEETQYF
TRBV4-1	TRBJ2-1	TRBD1	few	TGCGCCAGCAGCCAAGGTCGGGGACAGACTATACGCAATGAGCAGTTCTTC	CASSQGRGQTIRNEQFF
TRBV24-1	TRBJ2-3	TRBD1	many	TGTGCCACCAGTGCCGGGGACAGATCTACGCAGTATTTT	CATSAGDRSTQYF
TRBV12-3/TRBV12-4	TRBJ1-5	NA	NA	TGTGCCAGCAGTTTGGGACAACATCAGCCCCAGCATTTT	CASSLGQHQPQHF
TRBV6-5	TRBJ2-2	NA	many	TGTGCCAGCCGTGCGGGCGGGGAGCTGTTTTTT	CASRAGGELFF
TRBV5-1	TRBJ2-3	NA	NA	TGCGCCAGCCGGCCCGTAGGGGCAGATACGCAGTATTTT	CASRPVGADTQYF
TRBV14	TRBJ1-1	NA	NA	TGTGCCAGCAGCCCACAAATGGGGGGTGCTTTCTTT	CASSPQMGGAFF
TRBV2	TRBJ2-2	NA	few	TGTGCCAGCAGTGACCTAGGGACCGGGGAGCTGTTTTTT	CASSDLGTGELFF
TRBV10-3	TRBJ1-5	NA	NA	TGTGCCATCAGCATTTCGAGCAATCAGCCCCAGCATTTT	CAISISSNQPQHF
TRBV12-3/TRBV12-4	TRBJ1-5	NA	NA	TGTGCCAGCAGTTGGTCTGGGGGGGACAATCAGCCCCAGCATTTT	CASSWSGGDNQPQHF
TRBV7-6	TRBJ1-3	NA	few	TGTGCCAGCAGCTTGGGGCCGGGGGGACGGGGCTCTGGAAACACCATATATTTT	CASSLGPGGRGSGNTIYF
TRBV20-1	TRBJ1-2	TRBD1	few	TGCAGTGCTAGATTTGACAGGGGGTCGTATGGCTACACCTTC	CSARFDRGSYGYTF
TRBV4-2	TRBJ2-2	TRBD2	few	TGTGCCAGCAGCCTGCCTAGCGGGGGGGCGAACACCGGGGAGCTGTTTTTT	CASSLPSGGANTGELFF
TRBV9	TRBJ2-5	NA	NA	TGTGCCAGCAGCGTGGGATACGGACAGCAAGAGACCCAGTACTTC	CASSVGYGQQETQYF
TRBV27	TRBJ2-3	TRBD1	few	TGTGCCAGCAGTTCGCCAGGGGGTACGCAGTATTTT	CASSSPGGTQYF
TRBV4-3	TRBJ1-1	NA	NA	TGCGCCAGCAGCCAAGATTACCACAGAAACACTGAAGCTTTCTTT	CASSQDYHRNTEAFF
TRBV7-9	TRBJ2-6	TRBD1	many	TGTGCCATTCTCTCGCGTTCCGGGACAGGGGCGATGAAGGGGGCCAACGTCCTGACTTTC	CAILSRSGTGAMKGANVLTF
TRBV12-3/TRBV12-4	TRBJ1-3	NA	NA	TGTGCCAGCAGTTTGTCGTTGCGGTTCTCTGGAAACACCATATATTTT	CASSLSLRFSGNTIYF
TRBV5-1	TRBJ1-2	NA	NA	TGCGCCAGCAGCGCAAGAAGTGGCCCAGGGAACTATGGCTACACCTTC	CASSARSGPGNYGYTF
TRBV7-2	TRBJ2-3	NA	NA	TGTGCCAGCAGCTTAGAGGGACTTCATACGCAGTATTTT	CASSLEGLHTQYF
TRBV7-8	TRBJ2-5	NA	few	TGTGCCAGCAGCTCTAATGCCGGGATGACCCAGTACTTC	CASSSNAGMTQYF
TRBV29-1	TRBJ1-2	TRBD1	NA	TGCAGCGCTACGCAACAACAGGGGGGCTATGGCTACACCTTC	CSATQQQGGYGYTF
TRBV4-1	TRBJ1-5	NA	many	TGCGCCAGCAGCCAACCCAAGGACAGCAATCAGCCCCAGCATTTT	CASSQPKDSNQPQHF